The entry below gives a single T cell receptor beta chain sequence along with its context. In this sample, this clone turned up a few times. Its antigen specificity is not known. No qualities accompany the bases; no much larger clone lies one base away. From the germline V gene (reference sequence), CDR1 is LNHDA and CDR2 is SQIVND. V drops 5 bases and J drops 8 bases, leaving 18 bases in between. The CDR3 runs 14 amino acids, cysteine and phenylalanine included. Of the read, only the CDR3 DNA is kept; its 42 bases are in frame from base 1. The entire amount of isolated RNA was reverse transcribed using the High Capacity cDNA Reverse Transcription Kit, so the sequenced TCRB transcripts were expressed ones. Deep immunoSEQ sequencing was applied to naive, central memory and regulatory T cell samples, giving an average of around 3.4 million total reads per sample. After sorted cells were lysed in RLT buffer, RNA was extracted with DNase-treated RNeasy Micro or Mini kits, with the choice depending on cell number. Each cell subset was processed separately to prevent cross-contamination, with patient and healthy donor samples processed together. TCRB sequences were amplified from cDNA with the immunoSEQ multiplex PCR, producing 87-bp fragments spanning the CDR3 region. Sequencing of the amplicons was performed on the Illumina HiSeq platform. The authors processed their data as follows. Synthetic template baselines were used to correct PCR bias computationally, reads within Hamming distance 2 were collapsed together, and singletons that could not be merged were discarded. By aligning reads against IMGT, V, D and J genes, CDR3 length, and insertions or deletions at six rearrangement sites were assigned. Within each subset, clonotype counts were normalized to sorted cell number, and only after that were true diversity and Gini coefficients computed with the tcR R package. Repertoire sharing was quantified using the overlap coefficient calculated on TCRB nucleotide sequences. The clones in this table, taken by TCRdb from immuneACCESS, are in-frame only. Not every clone is retained; where verified, under half of the shortfall comes from an unresolved V gene, and the cause of the rest is unknown. The DNA was the basis for D and trimming; V, J and clone size are from that table. The sample has 300,000 to 350,000 clones on record, 12% to 15% of them singletons. Under 8.5% of the sample is in the top ten clones.

This specimen comes from a study of beta chain features in type 1 diabetes (dated by TCRdb to between 2018 and 2020). About the study as a whole: Mean age, gender distribution, total cell number and subset yield did not differ between patients and healthy donors. A total of 90 million to 140 million sorted cells were examined across all samples, and RNA yield correlated strongly with the number of cells per subset. The study compared TCRB repertoires of sorted circulating CD4+ T cell subsets between recently diagnosed type 1 diabetes patients and matched healthy donors. Regulatory and stem cell-like memory subsets were isolated from only 8 patients and roughly eight healthy donors, whereas naive and central memory subsets came from all 30 or so donors.

Each donor gave one peripheral blood draw, about 110 mL on average, collected into heparinised tubes. A BD FACSAria II was used to sort naive, central memory, regulatory and stem cell-like memory CD4+ T cells with a panel that included CD45RO, CCR7, CD25, CD127, CD95 and CD27. Every sorted population had a purity above 95%. PBMCs were isolated right away by Lymphoprep density gradient centrifugation and were stained directly, without culture. To minimize batch effects, samples were stained and sorted in pairs, one healthy donor with one patient per experiment. General findings and caveats noted by the study authors: At VDJ recombination sites, patients with type 1 diabetes made fewer insertions and deleted more nucleotides, a pattern implying thymic rearrangement abnormalities. Shorter templates might be favored by PCR, yet because patient and control samples were amplified and corrected together, any such skew would affect both groups equally. Type 1 diabetes patients showed a moderate but significant shortening of TCRB CDR3 length in all four CD4+ subsets. Because cDNA rather than genomic DNA was sequenced, highly expressing activated cells could have been over-represented, although no difference in activation and CD3 levels was found between groups. Naive, central memory and regulatory TCRB repertoires appeared to be more similar among patients than among healthy donors. Only small numbers of individuals were included in the HLA sub-analyses, which left unresolved whether HLA type had any influence on TCRB rearrangement.

This chain is built from TRBV19 and TRBJ1-2; the D gene is perhaps TRBD1, from 6 matching bases. This sequence originates from a man aged 30 to 39 in good health. Sample: central memory CD4+ T cells from blood. CDR3 loop: CASSLGHPGKGYTF. The nucleotides read TGTGCCAGTAGTTTGGGACACCCGGGGAAAGGCTACACCTTC.